A selection of T cell receptor beta chains follows, all from one sample in a study of cytomegalovirus exposure and HLA in healthy donors. TCRdb keeps only in-frame clones here, not all; method: immunoSEQ multiplex PCR. The sample lists about 200,000 clones; 82% were seen once. The sequencing sample was made of PBMCs. Every receptor here comes from a boy between 2 and 10 years old in good health and CMV-seronegative. Each CDR3 is given with its conserved first and last residue. A D gene is named only where the DNA matches it firmly. Size tells how often a clone was seen (once, few, many) or the class of an expanded clone, and some rows leave it out.

>few|TRBV6-6|NA|TRBJ1-4
TGTGCCAGCAGTTACGGGCAGGGAGGCGAAAAACTGTTTTTT
CASSYGQGGEKLFF
>NA|TRBV21-1|NA|TRBJ2-4
TGTGCCAGCAGCCCGAAAAATGGGGGCGTGCACAGGGTAACGACCAAAAACATTCAGTACTTC
CASSPKNGGVHRVTTKNIQYF
>NA|TRBV4-3|TRBD2|TRBJ2-2
TGCGCCAGCAGCCAAGAAGCTAGCGGGGGCCTTTTCACCGGGGAGCTGTTTTTT
CASSQEASGGLFTGELFF
>NA|TRBV30|NA|TRBJ2-7
TGTGCCTGGAGTACGCCGGTCGCCTACGAGCAGTACTTC
CAWSTPVAYEQYF
>NA|TRBV6-5|NA|TRBJ2-2
TGTGCCAGCAGTTACGGGGGGGCGCAAGACACCGGGGAGCTGTTTTTT
CASSYGGAQDTGELFF
>NA|TRBV5-6|TRBD1|TRBJ1-4
TGTGCCAGCAGCCTATCAGGGGGTGACGAAAAACTGTTTTTT
CASSLSGGDEKLFF
>NA|TRBV5-5|NA|TRBJ1-3
TGTGCCAGCAGCTCCTGGACAGCCTGGGGAAACACCATATATTTT
CASSSWTAWGNTIYF
>once|TRBV6-1|NA|TRBJ1-2
TGTGCCAGCAGTGACTACCCTGTAGTCCTACGAAACTATGGCTACACCTTC
CASSDYPVVLRNYGYTF
>NA|TRBV7-9|NA|TRBJ2-3
TGTGCCAGCAGCCCCCTAGCAACAGATACGCAGTATTTT
CASSPLATDTQYF
>NA|TRBV18|TRBD1|TRBJ2-1
TGTGCCAGCTCACCCCTGCGACAGGGGATCGATGAGCAGTTCTTC
CASSPLRQGIDEQFF
>once|TRBV9|NA|TRBJ1-6
TGTGCCAGCAGCGTTAGGGGACAATCACCCCTCCACTTT
CASSVRGQSPLHF